In this sample, the clone carrying this TCR beta chain turned up a few times. TCR cDNA molecules each had a unique molecular identifier. TCRdb passed the 5' RACE reads through MiXCR, listing each CDR3 protein once. Of approximately 40,000 distinct CDR3 sequences in the sample, approximately 7% are singletons; the top ten hold roughly 45%. The data stem from a study of spatial heterogeneity in lung cancer. Study summary: There were, on average, more than 8.5 raw-read appearances for each unique TCR and UMI combination.

The time point: sample taken at primary tumor resection. Frozen PBMC, nontumor lung or tumor provided whole RNA, which was sequenced unsorted. CDR1 and CDR2 (germline): SGHTA, FQGNSA. V lost 1 base to trimming and J lost 2 bases, with 6 bases between them. The CDR3 is made up of 14 amino acids. This clonotype was obtained from a female donor with early-stage non-small cell lung cancer. The input for sequencing was PBMCs, taken at surgery. This rearrangement joins TRBV7-2 to TRBJ1-5; perhaps TRBD1 as D (6 bases). The CDR3 DNA sequence: TGTGCCAGCAGCTTAGAGGGGGGCAATCAGCCCCAGCATTTT. Its protein product is CASSLEGGNQPQHF.